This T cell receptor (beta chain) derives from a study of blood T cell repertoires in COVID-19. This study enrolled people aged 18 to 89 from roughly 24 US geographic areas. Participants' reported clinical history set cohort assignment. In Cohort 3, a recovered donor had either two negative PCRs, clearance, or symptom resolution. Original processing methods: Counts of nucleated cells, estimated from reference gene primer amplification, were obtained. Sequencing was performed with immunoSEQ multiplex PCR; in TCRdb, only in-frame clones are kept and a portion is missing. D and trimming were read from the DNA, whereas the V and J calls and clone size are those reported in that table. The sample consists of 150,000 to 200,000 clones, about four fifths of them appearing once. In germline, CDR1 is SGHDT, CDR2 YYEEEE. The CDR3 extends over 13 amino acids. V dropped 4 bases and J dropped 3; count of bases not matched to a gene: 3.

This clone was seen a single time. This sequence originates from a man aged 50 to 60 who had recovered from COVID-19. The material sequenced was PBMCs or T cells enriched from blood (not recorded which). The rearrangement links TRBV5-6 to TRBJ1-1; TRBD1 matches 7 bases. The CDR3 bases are TGTGCCAGCAGCCAAGACAGGGACACTGAAGCTTTCTTT. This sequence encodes CASSQDRDTEAFF.